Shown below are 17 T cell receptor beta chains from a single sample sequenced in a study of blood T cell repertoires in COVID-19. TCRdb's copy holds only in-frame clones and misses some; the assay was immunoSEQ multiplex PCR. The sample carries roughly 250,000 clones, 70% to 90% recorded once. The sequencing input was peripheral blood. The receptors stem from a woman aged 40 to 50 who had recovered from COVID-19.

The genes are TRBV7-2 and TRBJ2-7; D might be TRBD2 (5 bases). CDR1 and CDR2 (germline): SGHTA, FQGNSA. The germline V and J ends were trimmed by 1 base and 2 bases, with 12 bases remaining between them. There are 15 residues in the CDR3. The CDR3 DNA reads TGTGCCAGCAGCTTAGTAGGAGGCGGAACCTACGAGCAGTACTTC. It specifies CASSLVGGGTYEQYF. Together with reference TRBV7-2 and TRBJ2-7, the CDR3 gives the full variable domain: GAGVSQSPSNKVTEKGKDVELRCDPISGHTALYWYRQSLGQGLEFLIYFQGNSAPDKSGLPSDRFSAERTGGSVSTLTIQRTQQEDSAVYLCASSLVGGGTYEQYFGPGTRLTVT.

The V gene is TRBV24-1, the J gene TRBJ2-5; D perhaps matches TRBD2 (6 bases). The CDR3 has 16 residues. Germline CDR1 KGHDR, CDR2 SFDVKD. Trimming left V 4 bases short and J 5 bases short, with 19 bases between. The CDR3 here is CATSDSLTSSAETQYF. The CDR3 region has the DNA TGTGCCACCAGTGACTCCCTCACTAGCAGTGCGGAGACCCAGTACTTC.

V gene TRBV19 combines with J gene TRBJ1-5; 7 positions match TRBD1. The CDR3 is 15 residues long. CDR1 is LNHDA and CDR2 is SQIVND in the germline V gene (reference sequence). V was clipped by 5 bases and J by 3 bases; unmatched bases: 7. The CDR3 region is CASSSGTEFNQPQHF. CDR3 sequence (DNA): TGTGCCAGTAGTTCCGGGACAGAATTCAATCAGCCCCAGCATTTT. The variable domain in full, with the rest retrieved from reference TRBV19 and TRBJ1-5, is DGGITQSPKYLFRKEGQNVTLSCEQNLNHDAMYWYRQDPGQGLRLIYYSQIVNDFQKGDIAEGYSVSREKKESFPLTVTSAQKNPTAFYLCASSSGTEFNQPQHFGDGTRLSIL.

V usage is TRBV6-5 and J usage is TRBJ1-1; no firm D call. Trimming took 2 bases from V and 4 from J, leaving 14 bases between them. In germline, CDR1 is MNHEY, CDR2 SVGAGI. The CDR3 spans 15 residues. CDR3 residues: CASSYTGFPVTEAFF. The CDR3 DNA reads TGTGCCAGCAGTTACACGGGGTTCCCCGTCACTGAAGCTTTCTTT.

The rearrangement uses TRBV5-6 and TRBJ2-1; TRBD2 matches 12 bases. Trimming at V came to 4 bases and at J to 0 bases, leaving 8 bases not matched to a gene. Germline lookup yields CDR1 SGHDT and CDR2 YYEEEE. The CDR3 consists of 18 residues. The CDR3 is CASSRTGLAGPSYNEQFF. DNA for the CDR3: TGTGCCAGCAGCCGAACCGGACTAGCGGGGCCCTCCTACAATGAGCAGTTCTTC.

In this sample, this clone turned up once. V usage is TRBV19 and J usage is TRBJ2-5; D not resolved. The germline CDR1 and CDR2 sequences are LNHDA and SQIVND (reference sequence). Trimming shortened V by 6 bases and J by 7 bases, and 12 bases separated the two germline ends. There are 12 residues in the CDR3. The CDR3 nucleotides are TGTGCCAGTAGCCCTACTTCCGGGACCCAGTACTTC. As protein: CASSPTSGTQYF.

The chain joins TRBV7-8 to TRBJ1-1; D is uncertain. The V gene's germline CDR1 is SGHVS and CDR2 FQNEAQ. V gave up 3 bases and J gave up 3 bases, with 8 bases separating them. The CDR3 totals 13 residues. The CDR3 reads CASSFGLDTEAFF. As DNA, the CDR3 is TGTGCCAGCAGCTTCGGGTTGGACACTGAAGCTTTCTTT.

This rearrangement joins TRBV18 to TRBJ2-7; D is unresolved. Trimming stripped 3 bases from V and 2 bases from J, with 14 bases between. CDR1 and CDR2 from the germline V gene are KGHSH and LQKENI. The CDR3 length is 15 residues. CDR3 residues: CASSPSDSAPYEQYF. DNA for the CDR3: TGTGCCAGCTCACCTTCTGACTCGGCTCCCTACGAGCAGTACTTC.

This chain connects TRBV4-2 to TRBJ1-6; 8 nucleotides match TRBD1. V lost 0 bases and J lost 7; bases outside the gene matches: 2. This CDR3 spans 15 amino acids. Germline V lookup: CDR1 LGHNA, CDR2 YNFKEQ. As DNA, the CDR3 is TGTGCCAGCAGCCAAGATTGGACAGGGAATTCACCCCTCCACTTT. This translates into CASSQDWTGNSPLHF.

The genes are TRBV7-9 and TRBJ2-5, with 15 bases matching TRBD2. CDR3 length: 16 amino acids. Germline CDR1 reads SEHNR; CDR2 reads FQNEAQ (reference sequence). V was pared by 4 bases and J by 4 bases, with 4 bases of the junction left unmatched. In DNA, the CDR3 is TGTGCCAGCAGCTCCCCGGGACTAGCGGGGGGAGAGACCCAGTACTTC. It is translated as CASSSPGLAGGETQYF.

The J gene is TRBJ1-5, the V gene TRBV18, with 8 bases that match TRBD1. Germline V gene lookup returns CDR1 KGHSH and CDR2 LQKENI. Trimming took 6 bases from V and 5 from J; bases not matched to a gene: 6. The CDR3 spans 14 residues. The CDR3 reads CASSPGTGDQPQHF. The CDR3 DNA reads TGTGCCAGCTCCCCTGGGACAGGCGATCAGCCCCAGCATTTT.

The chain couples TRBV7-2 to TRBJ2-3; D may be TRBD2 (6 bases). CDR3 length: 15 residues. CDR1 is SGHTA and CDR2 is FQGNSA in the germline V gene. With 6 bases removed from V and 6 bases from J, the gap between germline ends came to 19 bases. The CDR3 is CASSSGTAKRDTQYF. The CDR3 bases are TGTGCCAGCAGTAGCGGTACTGCGAAACGGGATACGCAGTATTTT.

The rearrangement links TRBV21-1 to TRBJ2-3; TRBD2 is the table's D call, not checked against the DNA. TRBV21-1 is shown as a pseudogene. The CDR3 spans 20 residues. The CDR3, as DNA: TGTGCCAGCAGCAGAAGGACAGGGAGTTCTAGCGGGAGGGCCCGGGATACGCAGTATTTT. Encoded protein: CASSRRTGSSSGRARDTQYF.

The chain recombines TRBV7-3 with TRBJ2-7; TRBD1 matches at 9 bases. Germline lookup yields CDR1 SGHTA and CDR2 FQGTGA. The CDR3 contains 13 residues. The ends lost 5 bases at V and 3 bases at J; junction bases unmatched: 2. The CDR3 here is CASSPGQGYEQYF. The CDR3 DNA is TGTGCCAGCAGCCCGGGACAGGGCTACGAGCAGTACTTC. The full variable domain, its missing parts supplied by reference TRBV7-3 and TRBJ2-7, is GAGVSQTPSNKVTEKGKYVELRCDPISGHTALYWYRQSLGQGPEFLIYFQGTGAADDSGLPNDRFFAVRPEGSVSTLKIQRTERGDSAVYLCASSPGQGYEQYFGPGTRLTVT.

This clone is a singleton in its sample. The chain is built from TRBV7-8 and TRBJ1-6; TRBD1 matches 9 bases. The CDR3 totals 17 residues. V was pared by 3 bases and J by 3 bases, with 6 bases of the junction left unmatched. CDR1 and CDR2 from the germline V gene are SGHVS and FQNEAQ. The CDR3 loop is CASSLADRGGYNSPLHF. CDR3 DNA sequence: TGTGCCAGCAGCTTGGCGGACAGGGGAGGCTATAATTCACCCCTCCACTTT.

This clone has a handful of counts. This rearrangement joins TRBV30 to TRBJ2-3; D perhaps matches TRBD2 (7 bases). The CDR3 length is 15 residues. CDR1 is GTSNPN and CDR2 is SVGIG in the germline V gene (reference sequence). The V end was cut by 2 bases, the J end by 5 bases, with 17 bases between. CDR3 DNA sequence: TGTGCCTGGAGTAGCGGGACACACCAAGTAGATACGCAGTATTTT. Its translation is CAWSSGTHQVDTQYF.

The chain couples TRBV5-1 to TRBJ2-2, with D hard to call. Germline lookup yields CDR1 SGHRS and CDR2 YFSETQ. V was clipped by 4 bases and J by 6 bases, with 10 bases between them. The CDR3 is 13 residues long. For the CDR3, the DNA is TGCGCCAGCAGCCCCCGAGAGGCCGGGGAGCTGTTTTTT. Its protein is CASSPREAGELFF.